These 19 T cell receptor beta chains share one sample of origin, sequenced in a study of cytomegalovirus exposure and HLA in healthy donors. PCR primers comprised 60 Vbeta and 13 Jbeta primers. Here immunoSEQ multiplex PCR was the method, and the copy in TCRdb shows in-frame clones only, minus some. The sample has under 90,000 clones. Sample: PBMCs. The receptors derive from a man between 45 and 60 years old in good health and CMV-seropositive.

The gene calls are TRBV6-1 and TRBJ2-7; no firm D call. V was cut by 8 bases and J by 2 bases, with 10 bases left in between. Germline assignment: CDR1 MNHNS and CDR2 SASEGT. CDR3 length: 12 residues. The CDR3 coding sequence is TGTGCCAGCGCTTTGGAGACCTACGAGCAGTACTTC. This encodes CASALETYEQYF.

The CDR3: CASSERGPNYGYTF. In nucleotides, the CDR3 is TGTGCCAGCAGTGAGCGGGGACCTAACTATGGCTACACCTTC. This sequence joins TRBV2 and TRBJ1-2; TRBD1 is a possible D gene (5 bases). Trimming removed 3 bases from V and 0 bases from J, with 8 bases in between. Germline-derived CDR1 and CDR2 are SNHLY and FYNNEI. The CDR3 sequence is 14 residues long.

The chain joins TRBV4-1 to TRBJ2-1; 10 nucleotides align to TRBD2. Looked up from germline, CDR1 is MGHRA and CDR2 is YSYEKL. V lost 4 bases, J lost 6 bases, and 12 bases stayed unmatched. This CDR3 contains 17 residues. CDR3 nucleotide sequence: TGCGCCAGCAGCCGGCGAGGTGTGAGCGGGGGGGCCAATGAGCAGTTCTTC. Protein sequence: CASSRRGVSGGANEQFF.

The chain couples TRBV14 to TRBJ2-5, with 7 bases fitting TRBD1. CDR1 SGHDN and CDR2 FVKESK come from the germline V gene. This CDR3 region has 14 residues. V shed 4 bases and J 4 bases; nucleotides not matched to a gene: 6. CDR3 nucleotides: TGTGCCAGCAGCCCGCGGACAGGACGAGAGACCCAGTACTTC. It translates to CASSPRTGRETQYF.

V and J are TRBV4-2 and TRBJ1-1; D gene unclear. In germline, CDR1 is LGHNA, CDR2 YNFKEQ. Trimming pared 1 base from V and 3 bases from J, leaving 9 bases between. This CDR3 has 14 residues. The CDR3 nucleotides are TGTGCCAGCAGCCAAGGGGAGAAGGACACTGAAGCTTTCTTT. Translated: CASSQGEKDTEAFF.

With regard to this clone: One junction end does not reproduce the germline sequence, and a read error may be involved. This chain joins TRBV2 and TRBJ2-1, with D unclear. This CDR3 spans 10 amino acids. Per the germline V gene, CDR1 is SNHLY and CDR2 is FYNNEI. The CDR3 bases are TGTGCCAGCAGTGAAGGGCGGCAACTCTTC. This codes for CASSEGRQLF.

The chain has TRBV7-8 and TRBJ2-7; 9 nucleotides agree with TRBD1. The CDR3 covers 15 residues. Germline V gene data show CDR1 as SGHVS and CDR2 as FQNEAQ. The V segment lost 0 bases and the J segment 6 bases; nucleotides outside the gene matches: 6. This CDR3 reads CASSLARTGVGEQYF. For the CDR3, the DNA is TGTGCCAGCAGCTTAGCAAGGACAGGGGTGGGCGAGCAGTACTTC.

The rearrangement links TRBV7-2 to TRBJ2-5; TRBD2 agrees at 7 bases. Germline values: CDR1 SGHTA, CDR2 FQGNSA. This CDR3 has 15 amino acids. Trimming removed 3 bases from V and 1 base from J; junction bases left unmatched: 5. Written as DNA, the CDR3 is TGTGCCAGCAGCTTCCTCCCGGGGGGCCAAGAGACCCAGTACTTC. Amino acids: CASSFLPGGQETQYF.

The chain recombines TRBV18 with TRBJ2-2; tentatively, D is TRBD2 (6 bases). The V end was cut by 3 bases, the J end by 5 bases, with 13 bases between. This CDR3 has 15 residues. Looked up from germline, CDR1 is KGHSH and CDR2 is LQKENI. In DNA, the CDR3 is TGTGCCAGCTCACCGCCGACTAGAGGGACCGGGGAGCTGTTTTTT. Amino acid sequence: CASSPPTRGTGELFF.

This CDR3 is CASSEPTGTQHF. CDR3 bases: TGCGCCAGCAGTGAGCCGACAGGGACCCAGCATTTT. The chain employs TRBV10-2 and TRBJ1-5, with TRBD1 identical over 7 bases. V shed 2 bases, J shed 11 bases, and the junction held 3 bases outside the gene matches. Germline lookup yields CDR1 WSHSY and CDR2 SAAADI. CDR3 length: 12 residues.

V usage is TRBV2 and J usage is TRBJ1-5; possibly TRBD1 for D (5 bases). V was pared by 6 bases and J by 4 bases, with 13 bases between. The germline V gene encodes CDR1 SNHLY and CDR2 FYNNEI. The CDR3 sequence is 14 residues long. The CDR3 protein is CASRAGTSNQPQHF. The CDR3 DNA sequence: TGTGCCAGCAGAGCCGGGACTTCGAATCAGCCCCAGCATTTT.

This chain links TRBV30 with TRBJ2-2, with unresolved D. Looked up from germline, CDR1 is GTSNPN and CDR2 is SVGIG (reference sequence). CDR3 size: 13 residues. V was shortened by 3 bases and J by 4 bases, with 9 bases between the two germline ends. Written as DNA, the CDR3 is TGTGCCTGGAGACCCTCAGGCACCGGGGAGCTGTTTTTT. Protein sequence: CAWRPSGTGELFF.

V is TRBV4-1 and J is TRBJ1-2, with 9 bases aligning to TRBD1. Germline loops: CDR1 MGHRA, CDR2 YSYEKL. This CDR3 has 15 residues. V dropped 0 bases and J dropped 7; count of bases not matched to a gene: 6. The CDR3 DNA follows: TGCGCCAGCAGCCAAGATTGGACAGGGGCAATTGGCTACACCTTC. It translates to CASSQDWTGAIGYTF.

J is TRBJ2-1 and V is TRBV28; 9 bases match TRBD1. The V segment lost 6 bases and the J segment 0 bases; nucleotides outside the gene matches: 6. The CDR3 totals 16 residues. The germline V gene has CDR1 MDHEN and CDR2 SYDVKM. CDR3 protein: CASRTYRGPSYNEQFF. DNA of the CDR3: TGTGCCAGCAGGACCTACAGGGGGCCCTCCTACAATGAGCAGTTCTTC.

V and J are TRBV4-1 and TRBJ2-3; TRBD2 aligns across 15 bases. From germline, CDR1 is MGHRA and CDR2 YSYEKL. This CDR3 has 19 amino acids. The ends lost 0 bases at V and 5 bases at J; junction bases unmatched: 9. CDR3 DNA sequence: TGCGCCAGCAGCCAAGATAGCGGACTAGCGGGAGGGCCAGGAGATACGCAGTATTTT. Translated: CASSQDSGLAGGPGDTQYF.

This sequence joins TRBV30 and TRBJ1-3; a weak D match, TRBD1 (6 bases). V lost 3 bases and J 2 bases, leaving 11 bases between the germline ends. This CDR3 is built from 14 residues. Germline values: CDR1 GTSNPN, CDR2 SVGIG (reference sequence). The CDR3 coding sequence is TGTGCCTGGAGCCGGACAGTACCTGGAAACACCATATATTTT. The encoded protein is CAWSRTVPGNTIYF.

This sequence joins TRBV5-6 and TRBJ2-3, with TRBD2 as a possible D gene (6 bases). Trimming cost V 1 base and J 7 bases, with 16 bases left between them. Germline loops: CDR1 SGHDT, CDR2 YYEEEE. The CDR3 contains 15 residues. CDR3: CASSLFLAFINTQYF. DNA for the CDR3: TGTGCCAGCAGCTTGTTCCTAGCGTTCATAAATACGCAGTATTTT.

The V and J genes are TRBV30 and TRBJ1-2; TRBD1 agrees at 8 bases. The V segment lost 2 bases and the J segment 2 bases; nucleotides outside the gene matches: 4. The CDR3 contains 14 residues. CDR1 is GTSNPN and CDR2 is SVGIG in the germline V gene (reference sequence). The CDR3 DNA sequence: TGTGCCTGGAGTTCTCGACAGGGGAACTATGGCTACACCTTC. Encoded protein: CAWSSRQGNYGYTF.

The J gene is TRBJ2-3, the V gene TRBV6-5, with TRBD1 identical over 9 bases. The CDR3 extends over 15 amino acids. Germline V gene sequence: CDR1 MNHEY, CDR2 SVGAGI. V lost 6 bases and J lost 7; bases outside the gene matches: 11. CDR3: CASRPDRGIQNTQYF. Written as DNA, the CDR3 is TGTGCCAGCAGACCCGACAGGGGGATTCAGAATACGCAGTATTTT.